The next 10 T cell receptor beta chains were all read from a single sample in a study of T-cell memory formation after mild COVID-19. TCRdb re-called the 5' RACE reads with MiXCR, one entry per CDR3 protein. Seen here are fewer than 70,000 distinct CDR3 sequences, around 9.5% observed once, and the top ten hold approximately 1.2%. The sample taken for sequencing was PBMCs or a T cell subset sorted from them (not recorded which). The source of these receptors is a man younger than 30 who had mild COVID-19 (a few samples of this study predate the infection). Cell type and time point are not known.

A few counts support this clonotype. The chain is built from TRBV5-6 and TRBJ2-5; the D gene could be TRBD1 or TRBD2 (5 bases each). The CDR3 runs 22 residues. V shed 4 bases and J shed 7 bases, with 41 bases lying between them. The germline CDR1 and CDR2 sequences are SGHDT and YYEEEE. As DNA, the CDR3 is TGTGCCAGCAGCGGGACCTCGACGGATCCATCAACATACAATCATCAGTGGGGGACCCAGTACTTC. Protein: CASSGTSTDPSTYNHQWGTQYF.

The genes are TRBV4-3 and TRBJ1-2; no clear D gene. The germline V gene encodes CDR1 LGHNA and CDR2 YSLEER. This CDR3 is built from 15 residues. V was pared by 0 bases and J by 4 bases, with 12 bases between. The CDR3 region is CASSQDRNSGYGYTF. The CDR3 DNA reads as TGCGCCAGCAGCCAAGATCGTAACAGTGGCTATGGCTACACCTTC.

This clonotype was found once. V is TRBV5-1 and J is TRBJ1-3; D may be TRBD1 (6 bases). Per germline, CDR1 SGHRS and CDR2 YFSETQ. V dropped 0 bases and J dropped 7 bases, with 11 bases sitting between them. The CDR3 extends over 14 amino acids. The CDR3 is CASSLGQGSNTIYF. CDR3 DNA sequence: TGCGCCAGCAGCTTGGGCCAGGGGTCGAACACCATATATTTT.

This clonotype was seen at least ten times. This rearrangement joins TRBV7-2 to TRBJ2-1; maybe TRBD2 (5 bases). The CDR3 is 15 residues long. The ends were cut back, 4 bases at V and 2 bases at J, with 12 bases in the middle. CDR1 SGHTA and CDR2 FQGNSA come from the germline V gene. The CDR3 loop is CASSSAGKAYNEQFF. CDR3 nucleotides: TGTGCCAGCAGCTCGGCGGGCAAAGCCTACAATGAGCAGTTCTTC.

The genes are TRBV12-3 or TRBV12-4 and TRBJ2-1; D not certain. Between the trimmed V and J ends, which lost 3 bases and 3 bases, there was a span of 6 bases. There are 13 residues in the CDR3. The CDR3 sequence: CASSFVLYNEQFF. The CDR3, as DNA: TGTGCCAGCAGTTTTGTGCTCTACAATGAGCAGTTCTTC.

The chain is built from TRBV5-1 and TRBJ2-1; D may be TRBD1 or TRBD2 (5 bases each). The germline CDR1 and CDR2 sequences are SGHRS and YFSETQ. Trimming removed 3 bases at V and 3 bases at J, with 10 bases between. This CDR3 spans 14 amino acids. CDR3 in amino acids: CASSWGSGYNEQFF. DNA for the CDR3: TGCGCCAGCAGCTGGGGGTCGGGCTACAATGAGCAGTTCTTC.

In its sample, this clonotype is medium-sized. The chain carries TRBV2 and TRBJ2-3; unclear D gene. The CDR3 has 13 residues. Trimming took off 8 bases at V and 7 bases at J, with 16 bases between the two ends. Germline V gives CDR1 SNHLY, CDR2 FYNNEI. This CDR3 is CASQDPDPNTQYF. CDR3 sequence (DNA): TGTGCCAGCCAGGACCCCGATCCCAATACGCAGTATTTT.

The table lists this clonotype with a few counts. The gene calls are TRBV5-1 and TRBJ2-1; D is uncertain. Germline values: CDR1 SGHRS, CDR2 YFSETQ. CDR3 length equals 14 residues. Trimming removed 1 base from V and 7 bases from J, with 12 bases in between. The CDR3 DNA sequence: TGCGCCAGCAGCTTGACTCCCGGTCGGAATGAGCAGTTCTTC. It is translated as CASSLTPGRNEQFF.

With regard to this clonotype: Since no conserved phenylalanine or tryptophan closes the CDR3, a read error is the likely cause. V gene TRBV7-3 combines with J gene TRBJ1-2, with TRBD1 as a possible D gene (5 bases). This CDR3 spans 14 amino acids. Germline CDR1 is SGHTA and CDR2 is FQGTGA. V shed 4 bases and J shed 4 bases, with 13 bases lying between them. CDR3 bases: TGTGCCAGCAGCTCCGCTCCGGGGGGCTATGGCTACACCTTA. Its translation: CASSSAPGGYGYTL.

This clonotype was found a few times. The chain uses TRBV20-1 and TRBJ2-3; D is ambiguous. V lost 8 bases and J 1 base, leaving 16 bases between the germline ends. From germline, CDR1 is DFQATT and CDR2 SNEGSKA (reference sequence). The CDR3 length is 14 residues. CDR3 nucleotides: TGCAGTTCAAAGCAATACAGCCGCACAGATACGCAGTATTTT. This codes for CSSKQYSRTDTQYF.